This TCR beta chain comes out of a study of a mutant IDH1 vaccine in newly diagnosed glioma. Looking at the study overall: It was radiotherapy, temozolomide, or both that patients received previously, with most receiving both.

As to this clone: Its cognate antigen is unknown.

Germline V gives CDR1 SGHRS, CDR2 YFSETQ. The V gene lost 4 bases and the J gene lost 4 bases, with 16 bases spanning the gap. The CDR3 runs to 15 residues. Time point reported: week 35, safety follow-up. Each dose delivered 300 ug of mutant IDH1 20-mer peptide subcutaneously with imiquimod. Profiled with immunoSEQ multiplex PCR; TCRdb holds only in-frame clones, not every one. The table includes fewer than 45,000 clones, around 91% detected once. This TCR derives from a man between 40 and 49 years old with glioma. The sequencing used PBMCs, collected from a glioma patient whose treatment included an IDH1 peptide vaccine. This sequence joins TRBV5-1 and TRBJ2-3; D is possibly TRBD2 (6 bases). CDR3: CASSLRSGSADTQYF. Written as DNA, the CDR3 is TGCGCCAGCAGCCTCCGGTCCGGGAGCGCAGATACGCAGTATTTT.